These 19 T cell receptor beta chains share one sample of origin, sequenced in a study of blood T cell repertoires in COVID-19 (dated by TCRdb to 2018 to 2021). To prepare the library, the immunoSEQ multiplex PCR assay was applied. This immuneACCESS table, as held by TCRdb, lists in-frame sequences with V and J called but not all clones. Of the missing ones, under half trace to an unresolved V gene in checked studies; the others have no known cause. The sample has a few hundred thousand clones on record, around 85% of them singletons. About 0.9% of the sample is taken by the ten largest. Sequenced: peripheral blood. These receptors were obtained from a human donor with COVID-19, enrolled during active disease. The donor label of this sample is uncertain.

This clone appeared once. This chain joins TRBV5-8 and TRBJ1-5, with 7 nucleotides matching TRBD1. The CDR3 contains 13 residues. CDR1 is SGHTS, CDR2 YDEGEE, per germline. The J segment lost 5 bases and the V segment lost 6 bases, leaving 5 bases of the junction unmatched. DNA of the CDR3: TGTGCCAGCAACCCCGACAGGGATCAGCCCCAGCATTTT. Translated, it gives CASNPDRDQPQHF.

This clone turned up a few times. This CDR3 is CASSEPGTGDLGYTF. The CDR3 DNA reads TGTGCCAGCAGTGAACCCGGGACAGGGGACCTTGGCTACACCTTC. The chain couples TRBV6-1 to TRBJ1-2; the match to TRBD1 covers 10 bases. CDR3 length: 15 amino acids. Germline loops: CDR1 MNHNS, CDR2 SASEGT. V gave up 2 bases and J gave up 7 bases; unmatched junction bases: 7.

The chain recombines TRBV6-5 with TRBJ2-3; TRBD2 is a possible D gene (6 bases). CDR3 length: 14 amino acids. Germline V lookup: CDR1 MNHEY, CDR2 SVGAGI. V was cut by 7 bases and J by 2 bases, with 13 bases left in between. The CDR3, as DNA: TGTGCCAGCACACCCGGACTATCCACAGATACGCAGTATTTT. It yields the protein CASTPGLSTDTQYF.

CDR3 in amino acids: CASRRQSNYGYTF. The CDR3 nucleotides are TGTGCCAGCAGACGACAGTCTAACTATGGCTACACCTTC. The genes are TRBV28 and TRBJ1-2; D is perhaps TRBD1 (5 bases). CDR3 length: 13 amino acids. Trimming stripped 6 bases from V and 0 bases from J, with 8 bases between. Germline V gene sequence: CDR1 MDHEN, CDR2 SYDVKM.

The J gene is TRBJ1-2, the V gene TRBV19; perhaps TRBD1 as D (6 bases). With 5 bases removed from V and 6 bases from J, the gap between germline ends came to 19 bases. Germline V gene sequence: CDR1 LNHDA, CDR2 SQIVND (reference sequence). This CDR3 is built from 15 residues. CDR3 DNA sequence: TGTGCCAGTAGTCCTTACCGAACAGGGAAGGATGGCTACACCTTC. Encoded protein: CASSPYRTGKDGYTF.

This clone was detected only once. The chain couples TRBV19 to TRBJ2-1, with TRBD2 matching over 11 bases. This CDR3 has 17 residues. The germline V gene has CDR1 LNHDA and CDR2 SQIVND (reference sequence). V lost 5 bases and J lost 0; bases outside the gene matches: 6. The CDR3 sequence is CASSLRLAGRSYNEQFF. The DNA of the CDR3 is TGTGCCAGTAGTCTTAGACTAGCGGGACGCTCCTACAATGAGCAGTTCTTC.

The chain uses TRBV19 and TRBJ2-3; tentative D call: TRBD2 (6 bases). The CDR3 sequence is 13 residues long. The germline V gene has CDR1 LNHDA and CDR2 SQIVND (reference sequence). The V end was cut by 5 bases, the J end by 6 bases, with 12 bases between. The CDR3 bases are TGTGCCAGTAGTGGGACTCCCCCCGATACGCAGTATTTT. Translated, it gives CASSGTPPDTQYF.

This chain uses TRBV6-5 with TRBJ2-5, with 7 nucleotides matching TRBD2. V was pared by 7 bases and J by 2 bases, with 4 bases of the junction left unmatched. Germline CDR1 is MNHEY and CDR2 is SVGAGI. This CDR3 has 13 residues. CDR3 protein: CASKRGGQETQYF. The CDR3 DNA follows: TGTGCCAGCAAGCGGGGTGGGCAAGAGACCCAGTACTTC.

The chain employs TRBV28 and TRBJ2-7; 9 positions agree with TRBD2. The CDR3 sequence is 14 residues long. Per the germline V gene, CDR1 is MDHEN and CDR2 is SYDVKM. V was pared by 6 bases and J by 7 bases, with 10 bases of the junction left unmatched. CDR3 sequence: CASSTNSGSDEQYF. The CDR3 DNA is TGTGCCAGCAGCACCAATAGCGGGAGCGATGAGCAGTACTTC.

The rearrangement links TRBV6-5 to TRBJ2-7; 7 bases fit TRBD1. The CDR3 is 12 amino acids. The germline V gene has CDR1 MNHEY and CDR2 SVGAGI. Unmatched junction bases numbered 5, after V lost 6 bases and J lost 6 bases. The CDR3 region is CASRSGGIEQYF. CDR3 DNA sequence: TGTGCCAGCAGATCAGGGGGTATCGAGCAGTACTTC.

V gene TRBV19 combines with J gene TRBJ2-1, with D hard to call. The V gene's germline CDR1 is LNHDA and CDR2 SQIVND (reference sequence). The V and J ends lost 5 bases and 0 bases respectively, with 11 bases between them. There are 15 residues in the CDR3. The DNA of the CDR3 is TGTGCCAGTAGTGTCGATCTGAGCTCCTACAATGAGCAGTTCTTC. It codes for CASSVDLSSYNEQFF.

The V and J genes are TRBV6-2 or TRBV6-3 and TRBJ1-5; TRBD1 matches at 9 bases. The CDR3 is 13 amino acids. From germline, CDR1 is MNHEY and CDR2 SVGEGT. Unmatched junction bases numbered 2, after V lost 4 bases and J lost 7 bases. In nucleotides, the CDR3 is TGTGCCAGCAGTTGGGACAGGGTCCAGCCCCAGCATTTT. Its protein is CASSWDRVQPQHF.

The CDR3 spells CASRAAGGDTEAFF. The CDR3, as DNA: TGCGCCAGCAGGGCGGCCGGGGGGGACACTGAAGCTTTCTTT. The genes are TRBV5-1 and TRBJ1-1; tentatively, D is TRBD1 (5 bases). Germline V gene lookup returns CDR1 SGHRS and CDR2 YFSETQ. This CDR3 contains 14 residues. Trimming removed 5 bases from V and 3 bases from J, with 14 bases in between.

The V gene is TRBV5-4, the J gene TRBJ2-2, with TRBD2 as a possible D gene (5 bases). The germline V gene encodes CDR1 SGHNT and CDR2 YYREEE (reference sequence). The CDR3 covers 15 residues. V lost 0 bases, J lost 2 bases, and 8 bases lay in between. The CDR3 loop is CASSLGSGNTGELFF. The CDR3 coding sequence is TGTGCCAGCAGCTTGGGAAGCGGTAACACCGGGGAGCTGTTTTTT. The variable domain in full, with the rest retrieved from reference TRBV5-4 and TRBJ2-2, is ETGVTQSPTHLIKTRGQQVTLRCSSQSGHNTVSWYQQALGQGPQFIFQYYREEENGRGNFPPRFSGLQFPNYSSELNVNALELDDSALYLCASSLGSGNTGELFFGEGSRLTVL.

In its sample, this clone was seen a few times. The chain has TRBV10-2 and TRBJ2-2; D possibly corresponds to TRBD1 (8 bases). The CDR3 is made up of 17 amino acids. V was pared by 4 bases and J by 1 base, with 16 bases between. Germline CDR1 and CDR2: WSHSY and SAAADI. The CDR3 sequence is CASSGYRGGKNTGELFF. CDR3 DNA: TGCGCCAGCAGTGGATACAGGGGGGGAAAGAACACCGGGGAGCTGTTTTTT.

The V call is TRBV5-5, the J call TRBJ2-1, with 7 bases aligning to TRBD2. This CDR3 has 15 residues. V dropped 3 bases and J dropped 3; count of bases not matched to a gene: 6. CDR1 and CDR2 from the germline V gene are SGHKS and YYEKEE (reference sequence). CDR3 in amino acids: CASSSGLGNYNEQFF. In DNA form, the CDR3 reads TGTGCCAGCAGCTCAGGACTAGGTAACTACAATGAGCAGTTCTTC.

The chain uses TRBV9 and TRBJ2-1, with D possibly matching TRBD2 (6 bases). Germline V lookup: CDR1 SGDLS, CDR2 YYNGEE. Trimming took off 0 bases at V and 0 bases at J, with 10 bases between the two ends. The CDR3 is 16 residues long. DNA of the CDR3: TGTGCCAGCAGCGTAGGGGTAGCGGCCTCCTACAATGAGCAGTTCTTC. Residues: CASSVGVAASYNEQFF.

The CDR3 DNA is TGCGCCAGCAGCCGGACACTGGGACTAGGTTATGGCGAGCAGTACTTC. Protein product: CASSRTLGLGYGEQYF. The rearrangement links TRBV5-1 to TRBJ2-7, with 8 positions matching TRBD2. Per germline, CDR1 SGHRS and CDR2 YFSETQ. Trimming cost V 4 bases and J 6 bases; bases outside gene matches: 15. The CDR3 extends over 16 amino acids.

The J gene is TRBJ1-2, the V gene TRBV20-1, with 8 bases that match TRBD1. From germline, CDR1 is DFQATT and CDR2 SNEGSKA (reference sequence). J gave up 13 bases and V 5 bases, and 9 bases lay outside the gene matches. The CDR3 loop spans 11 amino acids. For the CDR3, the DNA is TGCAGTGCTGGAGGGACAGGCGGGTGCACCTTC. Translating it yields CSAGGTGGCTF.